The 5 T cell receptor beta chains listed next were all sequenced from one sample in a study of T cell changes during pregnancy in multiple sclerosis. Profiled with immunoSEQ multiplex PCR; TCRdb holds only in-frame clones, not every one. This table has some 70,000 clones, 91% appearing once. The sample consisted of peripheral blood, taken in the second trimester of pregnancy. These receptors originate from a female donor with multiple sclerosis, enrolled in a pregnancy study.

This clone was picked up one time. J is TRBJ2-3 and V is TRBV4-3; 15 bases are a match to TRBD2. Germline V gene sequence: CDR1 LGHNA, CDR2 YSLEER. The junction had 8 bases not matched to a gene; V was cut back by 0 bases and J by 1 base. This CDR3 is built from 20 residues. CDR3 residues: CASSQEPGLAGGLGTDTQYF. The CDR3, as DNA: TGCGCCAGCAGCCAAGAACCCGGACTAGCGGGGGGGCTGGGCACAGATACGCAGTATTTT.

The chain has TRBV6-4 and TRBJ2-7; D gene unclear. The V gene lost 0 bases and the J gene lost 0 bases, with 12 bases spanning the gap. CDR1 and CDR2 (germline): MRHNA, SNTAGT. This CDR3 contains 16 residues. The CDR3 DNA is TGTGCCAGCAGTGACTCGGATGAGGTAAGCTCCTACGAGCAGTACTTC. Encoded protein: CASSDSDEVSSYEQYF.

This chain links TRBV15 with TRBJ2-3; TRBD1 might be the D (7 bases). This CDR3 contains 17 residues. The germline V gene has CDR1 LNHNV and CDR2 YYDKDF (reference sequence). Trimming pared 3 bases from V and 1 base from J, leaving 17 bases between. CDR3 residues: CATSRRAGGPGTDTQYF. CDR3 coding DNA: TGTGCCACCAGCAGGAGGGCAGGGGGGCCCGGCACAGATACGCAGTATTTT.

The chain's CDR3 is CASSFLALDTEAFF. The DNA of the CDR3 is TGTGCCAGCAGCTTTTTAGCACTGGACACTGAAGCTTTCTTT. The chain links TRBV7-2 to TRBJ1-1; D unresolved. Trimming took 3 bases from V and 3 from J, leaving 11 bases between them. Germline V gene data show CDR1 as SGHTA and CDR2 as FQGNSA. The CDR3 is made up of 14 amino acids.

The CDR3 spells CASSLAGQGGIPYEQYF. Here the CDR3 DNA reads TGCGCCAGCAGCTTGGCCGGACAGGGCGGGATCCCCTACGAGCAGTACTTC. The chain has TRBV5-1 and TRBJ2-7, with 8 bases identical to TRBD1. Germline CDR1 and CDR2: SGHRS and YFSETQ. V dropped 0 bases and J dropped 2; count of bases not matched to a gene: 10. The CDR3 runs to 17 residues.